The T cell receptor beta chain under discussion was sequenced for a study of human T cells and chemical hapten exposure (dated by TCRdb to the early 2020s). About the study as a whole: For sensitization, 2% DPC in acetone was applied to a 2 cm by 2 cm area of upper inner arm skin. Libraries were pooled for sequencing, and per-sample TCR yields varied mainly because of small differences in library volumes within the pool. Patch tests used Finn chambers with 0.01% DPC on the upper back, scored after 6 days by International Contact Dermatitis Research Group standards. The study tracked peripheral blood TCR repertoire changes in vivo during primary and secondary sensitization to the hapten diphenylcyclopropenone (DPC) in alopecia patients. Weekly therapeutic DPC doses were additionally applied to the scalp of patients throughout the approximately 24-week study period. Blood samples were taken from patients before sensitization (week 0) and then at 2, 6 and about 24 weeks after DPC sensitization. Twenty-nine alopecia patients gave blood for TCR sequencing at one to four time points (pre-sensitization, 2, 6 and 24 weeks). Alopecia areata with under or over 50% scalp involvement, alopecia totalis and alopecia universalis were represented in the patient cohort, which was mostly female.

CDR1 and CDR2 are read off the germline V gene as MDHEN and SYDVKM. Its CDR3 holds 15 amino acids, cysteine through phenylalanine. The sequence is cut down to CDR3 DNA, 45 bases in frame from base 1. V ends up 6 bases short and J 2 bases short, with an unmatched junction base count of 5. Paper-wide results and their limitations: No change with DPC sensitization was found in the number of TCRs above 1 in 1000 frequency, and no evidence of global repertoire structure alterations was found. After repeated subsampling, changes were observed in the strength of the expansion versus patch-test correlation and in the threshold at which the correlation became significant. The number of PT1 expanded TCRs positively correlated with patch test score, significant at thresholds 8, 16 and 32 but not 4. Significantly more large CDR3 similarity clusters were formed by expanded TCRs than by pre-sensitization or healthy control sets, consistent with antigen-driven responses. Alopecia, a presumed autoimmune disease, was present in all patients, so the immune response of the patients might differ from that of healthy individuals.

Libraries were built with RACE. Sequenced on a NextSeq 500. During library preparation, unique molecular identifiers were attached to individual cDNA molecules so that TCRs could be counted in a quantitative, reproducible way. Each blood RNA sample was used to sequence both TCR alpha and TCR beta chains. The authors' analysis ran thus. Samples had a median of approximately 96,000 TCRs, with a range from 23,224 to 690,600. The Decombinator software suite was used to annotate V, J and CDR3 in the TCR reads. To make PS versus PT1 abundance plots, every sample was subsampled to the same number of TCRs (28,000). TCRs were defined as expanded if absent before sensitization and observed at least eight times at the 2-week time point. TCRdb passed the public sequencing reads through fastp at Q25 and MiXCR, retaining productive beta sequences. Every entry covers one CDR3 protein and lists the most common genes and DNA from its rows. These V and J calls rely on TCRdb rather than the paper's analysis. The table for this sample lists over 65,000 distinct CDR3 sequences; 9.5% to 12% of them were counted only once. Clones ranked in the top ten supply approximately 4.4% of the sample.

This clonotype appeared many times. Its antigen remains unidentified. No clone much larger than this one lies a single base away; base qualities are absent. Per the publication, the time point label means: patch test 1, 2 weeks after DPC sensitization. Interpreted using the paper, the treatment or condition label stands for: therapeutic diphenylcyclopropenone sensitization with weekly scalp DPC. At each patch-test visit, blood was drawn before the patch test was applied. Eligible patients were aged 18 to 70, diagnosed with alopecia, deemed suitable for DPC therapy, and excluded if pregnant. Total RNA was extracted from unfractionated whole blood that had been collected in Tempus Blood RNA tubes.

This sample comprised whole blood, obtained in connection with sensitization to the hapten diphenylcyclopropenone (DPC). The V gene is TRBV28 and the J gene is TRBJ2-7; 12 middle bases align to TRBD2. The origin of this receptor is a woman aged 45-65 years with alopecia areata. Some clones in this sample may be carry-over from other donors' samples. The sequenced DNA: TGTGCCAGCAGGCCGACTAGCGGGGGAACCTACGAGCAGTACTTC. Its protein is CASRPTSGGTYEQYF. The entire variable domain, with the stretches around the CDR3 drawn from the reference TRBV28 and TRBJ2-7 proteins, is DVKVTQSSRYLVKRTGEKVFLECVQDMDHENMFWYRQDPGLGLRLIYFSYDVKMKEKGDIPEGYSVSREKKERFSLILESASTNQTSMYLCASRPTSGGTYEQYFGPGTRLTVT.